This T cell receptor (beta chain) was sequenced in a study of Graves' ophthalmopathy and Graves' hyperthyroidism. In this sample, this clonotype turned up many times. Its antigen remains unknown. The authors amplified TCR beta CDR3 regions, and they did so from RNA transcripts for repertoire sequencing. First-round RT-PCR used HTBI primers; second-round multiplex PCR followed. TCRdb fed the multiplex PCR reads into MiXCR, producing one record per CDR3 protein. Of roughly 1.1 million distinct CDR3 sequences listed, less than 45% were seen once; the top ten hold approximately 12%. This CDR3 contains 15 residues. CDR1 is SQVTM and CDR2 is ANQGSEA in the germline V gene. V trimming: 6 bases; J trimming: 0 bases; junction bases outside the gene matches: 5. Certain patients, namely those with other autoimmune diseases, uncontrolled infections, pregnancy or lactation, were excluded. Whole-study results and caveats: Appearing in blood as well were most expanded thyroid clonotypes above 0.001 frequency. A classifier, a 13-signature model, separated ophthalmopathy from stable hyperthyroidism with 87.88% sensitivity and 65% to 83% specificity.

This receptor was taken from an adult man with Graves' hyperthyroidism. The sample was peripheral blood or thyroid tissue (not recorded which). The chain has TRBV29-1 and TRBJ1-4; 9 nucleotides agree with TRBD1. CDR3 sequence reads: CSVKRQGATNEKLFF. The CDR3 DNA reads TGCAGCGTGAAAAGACAGGGGGCAACTAATGAAAAACTGTTTTTT.